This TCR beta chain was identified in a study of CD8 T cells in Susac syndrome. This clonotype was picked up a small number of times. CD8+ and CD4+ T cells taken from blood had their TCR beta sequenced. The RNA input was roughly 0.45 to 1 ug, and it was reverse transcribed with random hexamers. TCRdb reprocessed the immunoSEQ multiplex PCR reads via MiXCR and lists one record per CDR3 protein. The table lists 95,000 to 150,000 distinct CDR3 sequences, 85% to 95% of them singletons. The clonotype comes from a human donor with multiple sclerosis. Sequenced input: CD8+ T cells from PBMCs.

The CDR3, as DNA: TGTGCCAGTAGGGGGGACAGGGAGGTGGATGAGCAGTTCTTC. Translation gives CASRGDREVDEQFF. V is TRBV19 and J is TRBJ2-1, with 9 bases that match TRBD1. V shed 6 bases and J 8 bases; nucleotides not matched to a gene: 8. The CDR3 extends over 14 amino acids. The germline V gene encodes CDR1 LNHDA and CDR2 SQIVND (reference sequence).